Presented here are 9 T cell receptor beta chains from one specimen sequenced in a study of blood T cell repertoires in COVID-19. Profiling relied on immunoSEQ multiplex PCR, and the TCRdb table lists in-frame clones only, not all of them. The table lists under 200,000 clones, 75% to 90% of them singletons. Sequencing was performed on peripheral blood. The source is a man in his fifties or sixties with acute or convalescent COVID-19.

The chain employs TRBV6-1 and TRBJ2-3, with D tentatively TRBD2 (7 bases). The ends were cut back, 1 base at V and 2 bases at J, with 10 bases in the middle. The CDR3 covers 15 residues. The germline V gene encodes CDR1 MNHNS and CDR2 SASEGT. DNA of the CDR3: TGTGCCAGCAGTGAAGGCGGGGGCCTCACAGATACGCAGTATTTT. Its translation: CASSEGGGLTDTQYF.

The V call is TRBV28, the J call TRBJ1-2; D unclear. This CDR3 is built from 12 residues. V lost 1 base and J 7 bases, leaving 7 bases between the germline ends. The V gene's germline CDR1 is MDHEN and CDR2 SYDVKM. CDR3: CASSLSERGYTF. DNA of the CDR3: TGTGCCAGCAGTTTATCGGAGCGTGGCTACACCTTC.

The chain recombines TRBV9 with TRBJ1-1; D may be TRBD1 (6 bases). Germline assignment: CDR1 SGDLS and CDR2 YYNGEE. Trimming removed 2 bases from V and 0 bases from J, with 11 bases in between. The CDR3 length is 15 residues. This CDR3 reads CASSVTTGMNTEAFF. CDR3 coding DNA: TGTGCCAGCAGCGTGACCACAGGGATGAACACTGAAGCTTTCTTT.

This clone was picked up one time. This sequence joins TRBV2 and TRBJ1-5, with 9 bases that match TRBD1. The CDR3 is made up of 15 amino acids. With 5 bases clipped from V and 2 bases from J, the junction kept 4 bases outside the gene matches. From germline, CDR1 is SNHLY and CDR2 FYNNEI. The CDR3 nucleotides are TGTGCCAGCAGTAAGGACAGGGGCGGCAATCAGCCCCAGCATTTT. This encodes CASSKDRGGNQPQHF.

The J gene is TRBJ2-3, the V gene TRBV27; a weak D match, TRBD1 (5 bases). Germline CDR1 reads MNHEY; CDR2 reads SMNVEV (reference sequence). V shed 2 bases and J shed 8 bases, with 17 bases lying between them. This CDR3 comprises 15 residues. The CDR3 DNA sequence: TGTGCCAGCAGTTTAGGTCTCCCCTCCCAGGGTACGCAGTATTTT. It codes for CASSLGLPSQGTQYF.

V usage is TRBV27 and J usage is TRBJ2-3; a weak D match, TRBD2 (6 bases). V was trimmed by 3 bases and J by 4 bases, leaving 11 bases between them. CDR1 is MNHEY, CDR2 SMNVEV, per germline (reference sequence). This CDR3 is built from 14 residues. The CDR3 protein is CASSFVSGPDTQYF. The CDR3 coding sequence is TGTGCCAGCAGTTTTGTTAGCGGCCCAGATACGCAGTATTTT.

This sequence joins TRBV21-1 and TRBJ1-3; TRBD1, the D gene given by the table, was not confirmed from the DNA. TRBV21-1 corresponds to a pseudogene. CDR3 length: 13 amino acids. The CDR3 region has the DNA TGTGCCAGCAGAGAGGGGGAGCGAAACACCATATATTTT. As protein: CASREGERNTIYF.

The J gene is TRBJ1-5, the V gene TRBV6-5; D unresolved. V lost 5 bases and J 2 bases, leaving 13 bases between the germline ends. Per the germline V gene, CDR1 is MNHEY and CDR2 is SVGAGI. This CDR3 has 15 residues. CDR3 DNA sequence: TGTGCCAGCAGTATTTACGGTACAGGCAATCAGCCCCAGCATTTT. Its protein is CASSIYGTGNQPQHF.

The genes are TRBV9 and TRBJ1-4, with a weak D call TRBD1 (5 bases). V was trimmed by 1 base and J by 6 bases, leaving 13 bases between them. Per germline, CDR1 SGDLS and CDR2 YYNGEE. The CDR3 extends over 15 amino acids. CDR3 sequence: CASSVSGISYEKLFF. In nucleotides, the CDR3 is TGTGCCAGCAGCGTATCAGGGATAAGTTATGAAAAACTGTTTTTT.